This TCR beta chain stems from a study of shared clonotypes between healthy human individuals. Study-wide findings and caveats: Among donors, sharing of clonotypes was expected to be affected by sequencing depth.

This CDR3 spans 18 amino acids. Trimming took off 0 bases at V and 5 bases at J, with 23 bases between the two ends. CDR1 LGHNA and CDR2 YNFKEQ come from the germline V gene. Comments on this clone: Its antigen remains unidentified.

Repertoires were generated with immunoSEQ multiplex PCR, while TCRdb's copy carries only in-frame clones and drops some. The repertoire holds a few million clones, with around 92% as singletons. Adults of Caucasian background living in Nashville, Tennessee made up all donors. The clonotype comes from a man aged 18 to 30 in good health. Some clones in this sample may be carry-over from other donors' samples. The genes are TRBV4-2 and TRBJ2-7; possibly TRBD2 for D (6 bases). The sequencing input was naive CD4+ T cells from PBMCs. This sample's subset: CD45RA+ positively selected. CDR3 residues: CASSQEFYTGVRSDEQYF. CDR3 nucleotide sequence: TGTGCCAGCAGCCAAGAGTTTTACACGGGAGTAAGGTCTGACGAGCAGTACTTC.